The 8 T cell receptor beta chains below were found in one sample sequenced in a study of blood T cell repertoires in COVID-19. Profiled with immunoSEQ multiplex PCR; TCRdb holds only in-frame clones, not every one. The sample includes some 190,000 clones, about four fifths of them seen just once. The sequenced sample consisted of PBMCs or T cells enriched from blood (not recorded which). The source is a woman aged 30 to 39 who had been exposed to COVID-19.

The genes are TRBV2 and TRBJ2-1, with a tentative D call TRBD1 (5 bases). The CDR3 covers 14 residues. The germline gives CDR1 SNHLY, CDR2 FYNNEI. V gave up 1 base and J gave up 8 bases, with 12 bases separating them. For the CDR3, the DNA is TGTGCCAGCAGTGAAGACAGGTCCGGCCATGAGCAGTTCTTC. The encoded protein is CASSEDRSGHEQFF.

The V and J genes are TRBV29-1 and TRBJ1-1, with 9 nucleotides matching TRBD1. This CDR3 contains 15 residues. J lost 3 bases, V lost 4 bases, and 9 bases had no gene match. Per germline, CDR1 SQVTM and CDR2 ANQGSEA. CDR3 sequence (DNA): TGCAGCGTTGCCGGCGTTGACAGGGGGGACACTGAAGCTTTCTTT. Its protein is CSVAGVDRGDTEAFF.

CDR3 bases: TGTGCCAGCAGTTGGACAGGGAAAAACGGCTACACCTTC. It encodes CASSWTGKNGYTF. The chain is built from TRBV6-2 or TRBV6-3 and TRBJ1-2; 8 positions match TRBD1. With V trimmed by 4 bases and J by 8 bases, 6 bases remained unmatched. From germline, CDR1 is MNHEY and CDR2 SVGEGT. This CDR3 has 13 residues.

The CDR3 DNA reads TGTGCCAGCAGTGAAGAGGTCGAGAATGAGCAGTTCTTC. Amino acid sequence: CASSEEVENEQFF. The rearrangement links TRBV6-4 to TRBJ2-1; unclear D gene. Germline lookup yields CDR1 MRHNA and CDR2 SNTAGT. This CDR3 has 13 amino acids. V lost 3 bases and J 7 bases, leaving 10 bases between the germline ends.

The gene calls are TRBV7-2 and TRBJ2-3; 15 nucleotides line up with TRBD2. CDR1 and CDR2 from the germline V gene are SGHTA and FQGNSA. J lost 4 bases, V lost 6 bases, and 8 bases had no gene match. This CDR3 is built from 17 residues. CDR3 amino acids: CASREGLAGGRADTQYF. The CDR3 coding sequence is TGTGCCAGCAGGGAGGGACTAGCGGGGGGTAGAGCAGATACGCAGTATTTT.

The sample holds many counts of this clone. This chain connects TRBV28 to TRBJ1-1; D remains ambiguous. Germline CDR1 is MDHEN and CDR2 is SYDVKM. V gave up 6 bases and J gave up 3 bases, with 11 bases separating them. This CDR3 spans 13 amino acids. This chain's CDR3 is CASRVPSDTEAFF. The CDR3 DNA reads as TGTGCCAGCAGGGTCCCATCGGACACTGAAGCTTTCTTT.

This chain connects TRBV6-5 to TRBJ1-3; D remains unclear. Trimming took off 9 bases at V and 2 bases at J, with 8 bases between the two ends. The germline CDR1 and CDR2 sequences are MNHEY and SVGAGI. This CDR3 spans 12 amino acids. CDR3 sequence: CASSIPGNTIYF. CDR3 nucleotide sequence: TGTGCCAGTTCCATCCCTGGAAACACCATATATTTT.

Here the CDR3 DNA reads TGTGCCAGCAGCCCCCGGGTCCATCAGCCCCAGCATTTT. Protein: CASSPRVHQPQHF. The genes are TRBV21-1 and TRBJ1-5. TRBV21-1 is classified as a pseudogene. The CDR3 consists of 13 residues.